The source of this TCR beta chain is a study of beta chain features in type 1 diabetes. Study findings and constraints: Researchers report that Type 1 diabetes patients had moderately but significantly shorter TCRB CDR3s across all four CD4+ subsets.

The authors reverse transcribed all of the isolated RNA, so sequencing captured expressed TCRB transcripts. Using immunoSEQ multiplex PCR, the repertoire was profiled, and TCRdb retains in-frame clones only, with some absent. This table holds 160,000 or so clones, 6.5% to 8.5% found once. The CDR3 spans 16 residues. Trimming cost V 0 bases and J 0 bases, with 12 bases left between them. The V gene's germline CDR1 is SGHTA and CDR2 FQGNSA. A note on this clone: Its target is unknown.

The clonotype was recovered from a woman under 30 with type 1 diabetes. The sample taken for sequencing was central memory CD4+ T cells from blood. V is TRBV7-2 and J is TRBJ2-7; a possible D gene is TRBD2 (6 bases). The CDR3 DNA reads TGTGCCAGCAGCTTAGCCCGGGACTTAAGCTCCTACGAGCAGTACTTC. It is translated as CASSLARDLSSYEQYF.